These T cell receptor beta chains were read from a single sample in a study of T cell changes during pregnancy in multiple sclerosis. Measured with immunoSEQ multiplex PCR; TCRdb has only the in-frame clones, and not every one. The data show approximately 30,000 clones, around nine tenths seen once. This material consisted of CD8+ T cells from peripheral blood mononuclear cells, taken before pregnancy. Receptors originate from a female donor with multiple sclerosis, enrolled in a pregnancy study. Each CDR3 is given with its conserved first and last residue. Fields, in order: V gene, J gene, CDR3 protein.

TRBV7-9	TRBJ1-1	CASRAGGGGTEAFF
TRBV19	TRBJ2-7	CASSITSGDYGEQYF
TRBV30	TRBJ2-7	CAWSVGDRSSYEQYF
TRBV15	TRBJ2-1	CATSGPTSGGNNEQFF
TRBV5-6	TRBJ2-3	CASTRLAGVGDTQYF
TRBV27	TRBJ1-5	CASSLTGISNQPQHF
TRBV11-1	TRBJ2-3	CASSPRLAGGTDTQYF
TRBV5-5	TRBJ2-7	CASSPWGRANEQYF
TRBV27	TRBJ2-7	CASRGSGPLTSYEQYF
TRBV4-2	TRBJ2-5	CASSQGGNFGGERETQYF
TRBV27	TRBJ1-2	CASSPPGNDYGYTF
TRBV4-3	TRBJ2-7	CASSQDSYRSYEQYF
TRBV14	TRBJ2-3	CASSEPGTSGRIGTDTQYF
TRBV6-5	TRBJ2-7	CASSYIGQGYEQYF
TRBV30	TRBJ2-7	CAWSLSSYEQYF
TRBV27	TRBJ1-6	CASSLTGLANSPLHF
TRBV7-6	TRBJ1-4	CASSLTQGRNEKLFF
TRBV4-3	TRBJ2-7	CASSQDRAGFYEQYF
TRBV28	TRBJ1-3	CASSFQGSGNTIYF
TRBV5-1	TRBJ1-3	CASSLFPHGTGDLRNTIYF
TRBV11-3	TRBJ2-1	CASSALAAQPYNEQFF
TRBV29-1	TRBJ2-7	CSVSDRLGYEQYF
TRBV7-2	TRBJ2-5	CASRTRQGWGKETQYF
TRBV2	TRBJ1-1	CASSERPVVNTEAFF